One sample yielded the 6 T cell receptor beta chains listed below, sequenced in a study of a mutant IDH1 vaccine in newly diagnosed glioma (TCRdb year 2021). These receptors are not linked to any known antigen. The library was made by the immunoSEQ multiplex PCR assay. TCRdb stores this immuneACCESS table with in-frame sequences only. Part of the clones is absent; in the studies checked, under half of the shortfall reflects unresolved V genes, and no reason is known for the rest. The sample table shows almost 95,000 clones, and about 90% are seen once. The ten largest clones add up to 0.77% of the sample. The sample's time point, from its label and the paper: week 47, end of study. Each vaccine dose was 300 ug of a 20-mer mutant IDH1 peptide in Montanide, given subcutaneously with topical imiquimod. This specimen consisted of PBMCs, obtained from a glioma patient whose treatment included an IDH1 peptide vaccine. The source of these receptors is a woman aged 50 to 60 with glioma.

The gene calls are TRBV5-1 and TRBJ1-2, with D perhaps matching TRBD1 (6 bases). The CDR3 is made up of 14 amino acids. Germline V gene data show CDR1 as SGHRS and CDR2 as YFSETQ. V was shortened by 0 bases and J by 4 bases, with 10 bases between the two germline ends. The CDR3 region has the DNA TGCGCCAGCAGCTTGGCACAGGGACGCTATGGCTACACCTTC. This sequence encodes CASSLAQGRYGYTF.

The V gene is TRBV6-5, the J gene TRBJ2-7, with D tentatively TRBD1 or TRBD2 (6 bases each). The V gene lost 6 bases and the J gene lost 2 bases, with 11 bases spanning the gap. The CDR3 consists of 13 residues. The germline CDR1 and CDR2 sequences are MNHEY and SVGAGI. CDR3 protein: CASSRGRPYEQYF. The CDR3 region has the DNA TGTGCCAGCAGCCGGGGGCGGCCCTACGAGCAGTACTTC.

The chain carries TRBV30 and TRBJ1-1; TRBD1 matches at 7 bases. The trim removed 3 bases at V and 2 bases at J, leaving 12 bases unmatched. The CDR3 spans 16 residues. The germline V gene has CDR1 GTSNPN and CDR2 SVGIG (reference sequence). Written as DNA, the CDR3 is TGTGCCTGGAGCCCCTGGACAGGTGATTATAACACTGAAGCTTTCTTT. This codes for CAWSPWTGDYNTEAFF.

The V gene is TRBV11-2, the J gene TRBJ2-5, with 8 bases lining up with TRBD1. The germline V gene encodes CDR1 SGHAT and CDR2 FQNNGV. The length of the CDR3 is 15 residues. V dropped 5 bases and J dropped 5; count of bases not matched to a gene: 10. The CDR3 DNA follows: TGTGCCAGCAGCATCGGACAGGGCATCGCCGAGACCCAGTACTTC. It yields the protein CASSIGQGIAETQYF.

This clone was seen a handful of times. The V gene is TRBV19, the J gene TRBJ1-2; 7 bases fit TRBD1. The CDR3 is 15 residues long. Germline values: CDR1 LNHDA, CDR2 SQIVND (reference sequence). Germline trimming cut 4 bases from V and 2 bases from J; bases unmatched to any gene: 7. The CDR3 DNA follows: TGTGCCAGTAGTACTCGACAGGGAGGAAACTATGGCTACACCTTC. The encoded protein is CASSTRQGGNYGYTF.

CDR3 DNA: TGTGCCAGCAGTTTGATTGCTGCAGGGGGCTTAGAGACCCAGTACTTC. It specifies CASSLIAAGGLETQYF. This chain links TRBV27 with TRBJ2-5; 8 bases agree with TRBD1. This CDR3 spans 16 amino acids. The ends lost 3 bases at V and 4 bases at J; junction bases unmatched: 10. Germline lookup yields CDR1 MNHEY and CDR2 SMNVEV (reference sequence).